The clone carrying this TCR beta chain was counted between two and nine times. The antigen is undetermined. This sample is drawn from a study of CD8 T cells in ankylosing spondylitis. Study-level findings and limits: The study identified a TCR beta motif of about eight highly homologous variants that appeared characteristic of ankylosing spondylitis blood. Both synovial fluid and blood in reactive arthritis had previously been reported to carry some motif variants. Disease-associated clonotypes exhibited CD8+ identity and were relatively infrequent in peripheral blood.

Losses at the gene ends were 6 bases for V and 5 bases for J; bases not matched to a gene: 7. Germline V gene sequence: CDR1 SGHRS, CDR2 YFSETQ. There are 15 residues in the CDR3. Making the TCR beta libraries involved quantitative 5'-RACE with molecular barcodes. TCRdb independently ran MiXCR on the 5' RACE reads; one entry per CDR3 protein. The table has hundreds of thousands of distinct CDR3 sequences, 10% to 15% seen once. The sequence came from a male donor with ankylosing spondylitis. The V and J genes are TRBV5-1 and TRBJ1-6, with 8 bases that match TRBD1. The specimen sequenced was blood, either unsorted or a sorted T cell fraction (not recorded which). The chain's CDR3 is CASNNGDRHNSPLHF. The CDR3 DNA reads as TGCGCCAGCAACAACGGGGACAGGCATAATTCACCCCTCCACTTT.